The entry below gives a single T cell receptor beta chain sequence along with its context. Antigen specificity is unknown. These data come from a study of STAT5B mutations in CD4+ large granular lymphocyte leukemia. The study, taken as a whole, reports: 8/27 top patient clones versus 2/35 control clones were TRBV06-family.

Per germline, CDR1 SGHVS and CDR2 FNYEAQ. Unmatched junction bases numbered 11, after V lost 5 bases and J lost 4 bases. This CDR3 has 16 amino acids. Buffy coats from healthy blood donors served as controls. The table came from immunoSEQ multiplex PCR; TCRdb's copy has only in-frame clones and leaves some out. The table includes under 35,000 clones, around three quarters detected once. Sequenced sample: CD4+ T cells from blood buffy coats. The source is a human donor in good health. V is TRBV7-6 and J is TRBJ1-1; 9 bases are a match to TRBD1. CDR3 amino acids: CASSNLRDRVSTEAFF. CDR3 nucleotides: TGTGCCAGCAGCAACCTACGGGACAGGGTATCCACTGAAGCTTTCTTT. Filled out from reference TRBV7-6 and TRBJ1-1, the complete variable domain reads GAGVSQSPRYKVTKRGQDVALRCDPISGHVSLYWYRQALGQGPEFLTYFNYEAQQDKSGLPNDRFSAERPEGSISTLTIQRTEQRDSAMYRCASSNLRDRVSTEAFFGQGTRLTVV.